These T cell receptor beta chains were read from a single sample in a study of shared clonotypes between healthy human individuals. Some clones are missing from TCRdb's copy, which holds only in-frame ones; the method was immunoSEQ multiplex PCR. The sample has 850,000 to 1,200,000 clones; around four fifths are singletons. The sequencing input was memory CD4+ T cells sorted from blood. These TCRs come from a man between 18 and 29 years old in good health. The CDR3 runs from the conserved cysteine through the conserved F or W. A D gene is named only where the DNA matches it firmly. Not every row has a clone size; where given, it reads once, few, many or a size class.

clone size | D gene | J gene | V gene | CDR3 DNA | CDR3 protein
NA | TRBD1 | TRBJ2-1 | TRBV6-5 | TGTGCCAGCAGCAGGGGGAATGAGCAGTTCTTC | CASSRGNEQFF
NA | NA | TRBJ1-1 | TRBV6-5 | TGTGCCAGCAGACCCCTGGACAGGAACACTGAAGCTTTCTTT | CASRPLDRNTEAFF
once | NA | TRBJ2-4 | TRBV11-2 | TGTGCCAGCAGCTTACAGGGAGAGTTCGGCATTCAGTACTTC | CASSLQGEFGIQYF
NA | TRBD1 | TRBJ1-4 | TRBV4-3 | TGCGCCAGCAGCCAAGAGGGGGGACAGGGCCTCGAAAAACTGTTTTTT | CASSQEGGQGLEKLFF
NA | TRBD1 | TRBJ1-1 | TRBV5-6 | TGTGCCAGCAGCCCTTGGGACAGGGGAAGCACTGAAGCTTTCTTT | CASSPWDRGSTEAFF
NA | TRBD1 | TRBJ2-5 | TRBV5-1 | TGCGCCAGCAGCAAGCAGGGGGCGATGCAAGAGACCCAGTACTTC | CASSKQGAMQETQYF
NA | NA | TRBJ2-1 | TRBV5-4 | TGTGCCAGCAGCGCAACACCGAGCTCCTACAATGAGCAGTTCTTC | CASSATPSSYNEQFF
many | NA | TRBJ1-3 | TRBV5-1 | TGCGCCAGCAGCTTGGACGGTGGCTCGGGAAACACCATATATTTT | CASSLDGGSGNTIYF
once | TRBD1 | TRBJ2-3 | TRBV5-8 | TGTGCCAGCAGCTTAGACAGGGGGAGTACGCAGTATTTT | CASSLDRGSTQYF
few | NA | TRBJ1-6 | TRBV23-1 | TGCGCCAGCAGTCTTTGGATCTCACCCCTCCACTTT | CASSLWISPLHF